The 9 T cell receptor beta chains given below trace back to one sample, sequenced in a study of blood T cell repertoires in COVID-19. The assay was immunoSEQ multiplex PCR, and TCRdb's table has in-frame clones only and misses some. The table has about 150,000 clones, roughly nine tenths seen once. What was sequenced was peripheral blood. The origin of the receptors is a woman aged 55-70 years with active COVID-19.

The gene calls are TRBV7-8 and TRBJ2-7; tentative D call: TRBD2 (6 bases). Per germline, CDR1 SGHVS and CDR2 FQNEAQ. The CDR3 consists of 15 residues. With 1 base removed from V and 5 bases from J, the gap between germline ends came to 15 bases. CDR3 bases: TGTGCCAGCAGCTTAGGAGCGGGTGAGTGGAACGAGCAGTACTTC. Translation gives CASSLGAGEWNEQYF. The full variable domain, rest sourced from reference TRBV7-8 and TRBJ2-7, is GAGVSQSPRYKVAKRGQDVALRCDPISGHVSLFWYQQALGQGPEFLTYFQNEAQLDKSGLPSDRFFAERPEGSVSTLKIQRTQQEDSAVYLCASSLGAGEWNEQYFGPGTRLTVT.

The chain links TRBV5-8 to TRBJ1-2; D possibly corresponds to TRBD1 (5 bases). Trimming shortened V by 1 base and J by 7 bases, and 11 bases separated the two germline ends. The CDR3 loop spans 13 amino acids. Germline values: CDR1 SGHTS, CDR2 YDEGEE. The CDR3: CASSLLGGVGYTF. The CDR3 coding sequence is TGTGCCAGCAGCTTGCTAGGAGGGGTTGGCTACACCTTC.

This rearrangement joins TRBV13 to TRBJ2-6; D is unclear. Germline CDR1 PRHDT, CDR2 FYEKMQ (reference sequence). The CDR3 sequence is 13 residues long. V dropped 7 bases and J dropped 1 base, with 5 bases sitting between them. The CDR3 DNA is TGTGCCAGCACCCTATCTGGGGCCAACGTCCTGACTTTC. Encoded protein: CASTLSGANVLTF.

The chain joins TRBV18 to TRBJ2-4; D is ambiguous. This CDR3 is 16 amino acids long. Deletions cut 0 bases from V and 0 bases from J, with 9 bases between. Germline assignment: CDR1 KGHSH and CDR2 LQKENI. CDR3 in DNA: TGTGCCAGCTCACCACCCCGAGAAAAAGCCAAAAACATTCAGTACTTC. Encoded protein: CASSPPREKAKNIQYF.

The gene calls are TRBV4-3 and TRBJ2-1; D is possibly TRBD1 (6 bases). The length of the CDR3 is 17 residues. Trimming left V 0 bases short and J 2 bases short, with 14 bases between. The germline CDR1 and CDR2 sequences are LGHNA and YSLEER. CDR3 residues: CASSQDYGRGPYNEQFF. Here the CDR3 DNA reads TGCGCCAGCAGCCAAGATTACGGCAGGGGACCCTACAATGAGCAGTTCTTC.

The V gene is TRBV19, the J gene TRBJ2-5, with 11 bases aligning to TRBD1. The trim removed 4 bases at V and 4 bases at J, leaving 5 bases unmatched. The CDR3 loop spans 15 amino acids. Germline V gene sequence: CDR1 LNHDA, CDR2 SQIVND (reference sequence). The CDR3 DNA reads TGTGCCAGTAGTAGATTGGGGACAGGGGGAGAGACCCAGTACTTC. Translated, it gives CASSRLGTGGETQYF.

The gene calls are TRBV4-3 and TRBJ2-5; perhaps TRBD2 as D (7 bases). V was clipped by 3 bases and J by 2 bases, with 16 bases between them. Germline V lookup: CDR1 LGHNA, CDR2 YSLEER. This CDR3 is 16 amino acids long. The CDR3 sequence is CASSHPEGEGQETQYF. In DNA, the CDR3 is TGCGCCAGCAGCCACCCCGAGGGGGAGGGGCAAGAGACCCAGTACTTC.

The J gene is TRBJ2-7, the V gene TRBV27, with TRBD2 identical over 7 bases. Germline V gene lookup returns CDR1 MNHEY and CDR2 SMNVEV (reference sequence). CDR3 length: 15 residues. After removal of 3 bases from V and 2 bases from J, the junction contained 7 bases not matched to a gene. The CDR3 DNA sequence: TGTGCCAGCAGTTTCGGCGGGAGTCCCCCCTACGAGCAGTACTTC. This codes for CASSFGGSPPYEQYF.

The chain links TRBV5-6 to TRBJ2-3, with 11 bases that match TRBD1. The CDR3 runs to 14 residues. Germline V lookup: CDR1 SGHDT, CDR2 YYEEEE. J was trimmed by 5 bases and V by 4 bases; bases with no gene match: 3. The chain's CDR3 is CASSPDRGRDTQYF. CDR3 DNA: TGTGCCAGCAGCCCGGACAGGGGGCGAGATACGCAGTATTTT.